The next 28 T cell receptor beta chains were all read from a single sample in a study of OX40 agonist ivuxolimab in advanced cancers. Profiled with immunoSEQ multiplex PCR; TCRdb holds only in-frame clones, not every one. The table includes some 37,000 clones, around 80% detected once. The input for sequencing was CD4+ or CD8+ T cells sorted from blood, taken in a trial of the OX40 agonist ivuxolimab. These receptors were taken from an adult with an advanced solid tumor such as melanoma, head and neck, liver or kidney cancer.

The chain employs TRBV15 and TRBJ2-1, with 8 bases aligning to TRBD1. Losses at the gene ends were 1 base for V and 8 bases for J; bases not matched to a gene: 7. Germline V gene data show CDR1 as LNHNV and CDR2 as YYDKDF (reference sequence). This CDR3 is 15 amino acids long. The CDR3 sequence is CATSRGTGYLHEQFF. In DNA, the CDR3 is TGTGCCACCAGCAGAGGGACAGGGTATCTCCATGAGCAGTTCTTC.

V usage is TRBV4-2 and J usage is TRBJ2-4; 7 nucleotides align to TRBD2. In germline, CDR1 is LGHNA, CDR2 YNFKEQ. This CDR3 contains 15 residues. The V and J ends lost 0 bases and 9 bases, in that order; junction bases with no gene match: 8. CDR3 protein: CASSQDSGRNPIQYF. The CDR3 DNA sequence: TGTGCCAGCAGCCAAGACTCCGGGAGGAATCCCATTCAGTACTTC.

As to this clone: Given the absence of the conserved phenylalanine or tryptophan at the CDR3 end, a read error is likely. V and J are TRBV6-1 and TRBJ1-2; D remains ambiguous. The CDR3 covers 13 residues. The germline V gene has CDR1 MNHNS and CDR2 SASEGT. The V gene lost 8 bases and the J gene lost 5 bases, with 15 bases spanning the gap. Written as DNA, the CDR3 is TGTGCCAGCGCCCCGTCGGCAAATTATGGCTACACCCTC. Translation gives CASAPSANYGYTL.

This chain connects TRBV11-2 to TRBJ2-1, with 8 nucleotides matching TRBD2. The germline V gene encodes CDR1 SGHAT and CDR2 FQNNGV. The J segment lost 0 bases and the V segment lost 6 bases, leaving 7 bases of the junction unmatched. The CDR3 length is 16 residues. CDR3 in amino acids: CASSSLAVHSYNEQFF. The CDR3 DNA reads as TGTGCCAGCAGTTCACTAGCGGTCCACTCCTACAATGAGCAGTTCTTC.

CDR3 bases: TGTGCCAGCAGGAGGACAGGGGTCGCCTTCGGTCAGTACTTC. It yields the protein CASRRTGVAFGQYF. This chain joins TRBV6-1 and TRBJ2-7; TRBD1 matches 9 bases. This CDR3 has 14 amino acids. With 6 bases clipped from V and 10 bases from J, the junction kept 13 bases outside the gene matches. Germline V gene lookup returns CDR1 MNHNS and CDR2 SASEGT.

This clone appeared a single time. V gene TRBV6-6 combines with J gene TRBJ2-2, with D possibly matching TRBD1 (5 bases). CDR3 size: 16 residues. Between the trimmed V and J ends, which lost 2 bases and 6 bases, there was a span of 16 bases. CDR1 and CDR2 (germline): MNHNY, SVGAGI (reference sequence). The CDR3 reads CASSYGQLKWAGELFF. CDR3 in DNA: TGTGCCAGCAGTTACGGACAACTAAAATGGGCCGGGGAGCTGTTTTTT.

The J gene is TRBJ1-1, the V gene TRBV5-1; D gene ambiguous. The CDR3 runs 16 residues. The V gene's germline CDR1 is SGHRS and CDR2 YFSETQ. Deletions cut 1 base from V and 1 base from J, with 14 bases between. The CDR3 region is CASSLLVAGGNTEAFF. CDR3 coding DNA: TGCGCCAGCAGCTTGTTGGTTGCGGGAGGGAACACTGAAGCTTTCTTT.

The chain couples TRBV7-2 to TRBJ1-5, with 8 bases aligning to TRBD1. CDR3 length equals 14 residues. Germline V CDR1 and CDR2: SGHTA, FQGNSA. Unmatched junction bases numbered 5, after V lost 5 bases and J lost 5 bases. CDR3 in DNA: TGTGCCAGCAGCCCGGACAGGGAAGATCAGCCCCAGCATTTT. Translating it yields CASSPDREDQPQHF.

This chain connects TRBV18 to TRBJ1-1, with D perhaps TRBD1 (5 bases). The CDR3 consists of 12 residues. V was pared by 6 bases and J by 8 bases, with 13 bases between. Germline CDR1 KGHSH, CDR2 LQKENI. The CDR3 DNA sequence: TGTGCCAGCTCCCCGGGACGTAGGGAAGCTTTCTTT. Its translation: CASSPGRREAFF.

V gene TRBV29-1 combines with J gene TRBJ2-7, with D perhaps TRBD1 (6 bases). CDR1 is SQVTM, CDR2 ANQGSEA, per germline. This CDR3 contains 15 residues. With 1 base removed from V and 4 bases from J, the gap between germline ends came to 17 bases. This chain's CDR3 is CSVEVNTGSRYEQYF. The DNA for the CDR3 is TGCAGCGTTGAAGTCAACACAGGGTCAAGGTACGAGCAGTACTTC.

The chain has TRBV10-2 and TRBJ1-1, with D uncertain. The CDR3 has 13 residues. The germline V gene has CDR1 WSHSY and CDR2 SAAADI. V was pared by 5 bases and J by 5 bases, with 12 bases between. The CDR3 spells CASSWVASTEAFF. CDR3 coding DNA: TGCGCCAGCAGTTGGGTTGCTAGTACTGAAGCTTTCTTT.

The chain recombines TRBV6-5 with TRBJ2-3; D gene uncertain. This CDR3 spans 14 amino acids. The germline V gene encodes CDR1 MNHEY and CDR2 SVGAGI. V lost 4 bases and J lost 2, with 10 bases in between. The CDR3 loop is CASSLGRSTDTQYF. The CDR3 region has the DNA TGTGCCAGCAGTTTAGGCAGGTCCACAGATACGCAGTATTTT.

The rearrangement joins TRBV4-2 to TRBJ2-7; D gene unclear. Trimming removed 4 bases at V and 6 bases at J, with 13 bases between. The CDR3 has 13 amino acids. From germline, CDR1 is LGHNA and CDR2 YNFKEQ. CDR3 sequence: CASSPSSSGEQYF. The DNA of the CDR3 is TGTGCCAGCAGCCCAAGTTCCTCTGGCGAGCAGTACTTC.

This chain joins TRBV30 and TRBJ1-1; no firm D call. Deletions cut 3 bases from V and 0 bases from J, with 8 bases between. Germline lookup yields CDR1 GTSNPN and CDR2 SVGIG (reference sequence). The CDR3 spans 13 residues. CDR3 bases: TGTGCCTGGAGGAGTGGGTTGAACACTGAAGCTTTCTTT. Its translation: CAWRSGLNTEAFF.

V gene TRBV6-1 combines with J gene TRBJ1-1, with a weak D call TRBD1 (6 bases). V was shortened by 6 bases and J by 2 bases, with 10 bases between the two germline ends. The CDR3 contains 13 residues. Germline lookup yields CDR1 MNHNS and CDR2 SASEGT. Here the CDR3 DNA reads TGTGCCAGCAGACGGACAGTTAACACTGAAGCTTTCTTT. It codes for CASRRTVNTEAFF.

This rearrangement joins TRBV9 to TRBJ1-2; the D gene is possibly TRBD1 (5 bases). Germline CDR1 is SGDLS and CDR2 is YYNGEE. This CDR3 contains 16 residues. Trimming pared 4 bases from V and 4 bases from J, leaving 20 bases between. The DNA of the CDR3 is TGTGCCAGCAGCTCTCCCCGGGACGGACGCCCCTATGGCTACACCTTC. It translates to CASSSPRDGRPYGYTF.

In DNA form, the CDR3 reads TGTGCCAGCTCACTACAGGGAGCTGATCAGCCCCAGCATTTT. Translation: CASSLQGADQPQHF. V is TRBV18 and J is TRBJ1-5; a weak D match, TRBD1 (6 bases). Germline V CDR1 and CDR2: KGHSH, LQKENI. The CDR3 has 14 residues. V shed 4 bases and J shed 5 bases, with 12 bases lying between them.

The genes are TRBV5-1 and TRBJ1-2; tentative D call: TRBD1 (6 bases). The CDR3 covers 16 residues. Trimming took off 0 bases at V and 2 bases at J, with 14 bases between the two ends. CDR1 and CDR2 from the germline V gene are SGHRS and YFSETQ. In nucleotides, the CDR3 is TGCGCCAGCAGCTTGGCCCGCCAGGGGCGAAACTATGGCTACACCTTC. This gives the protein CASSLARQGRNYGYTF.

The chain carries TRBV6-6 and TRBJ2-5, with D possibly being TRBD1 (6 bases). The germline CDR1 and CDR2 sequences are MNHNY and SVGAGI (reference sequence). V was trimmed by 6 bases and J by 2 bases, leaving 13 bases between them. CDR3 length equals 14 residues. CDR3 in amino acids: CASSLGQFQETQYF. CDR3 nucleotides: TGTGCCAGCAGCCTCGGACAGTTTCAAGAGACCCAGTACTTC.

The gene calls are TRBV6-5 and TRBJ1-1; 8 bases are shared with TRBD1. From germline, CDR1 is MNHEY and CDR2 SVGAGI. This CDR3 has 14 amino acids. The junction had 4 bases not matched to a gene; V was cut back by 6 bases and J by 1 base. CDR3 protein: CASSTGTGNTEAFF. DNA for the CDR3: TGTGCCAGCAGCACCGGGACAGGGAACACTGAAGCTTTCTTT.

CDR3 protein: CASSPLSARHGYTF. The CDR3 DNA is TGTGCCAGCAGCCCCTTGTCCGCCAGACATGGCTACACCTTC. J is TRBJ1-2 and V is TRBV9; D gene uncertain. CDR3 length: 14 amino acids. Germline assignment: CDR1 SGDLS and CDR2 YYNGEE. The V end lost 4 bases, the J end lost 6 bases, and 16 bases lay between the germline ends.

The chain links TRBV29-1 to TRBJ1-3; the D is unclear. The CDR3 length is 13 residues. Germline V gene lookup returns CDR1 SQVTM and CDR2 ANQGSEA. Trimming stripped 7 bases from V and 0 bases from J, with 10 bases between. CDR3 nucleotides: TGCAGCGCAGTCGAGGGCTCTGGAAACACCATATATTTT. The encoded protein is CSAVEGSGNTIYF.

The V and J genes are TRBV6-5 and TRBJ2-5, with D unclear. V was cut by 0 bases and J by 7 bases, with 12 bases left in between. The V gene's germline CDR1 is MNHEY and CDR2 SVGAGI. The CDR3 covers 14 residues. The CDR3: CASSYSPLSGTQYF. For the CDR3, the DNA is TGTGCCAGCAGTTACTCCCCGTTATCCGGGACCCAGTACTTC.

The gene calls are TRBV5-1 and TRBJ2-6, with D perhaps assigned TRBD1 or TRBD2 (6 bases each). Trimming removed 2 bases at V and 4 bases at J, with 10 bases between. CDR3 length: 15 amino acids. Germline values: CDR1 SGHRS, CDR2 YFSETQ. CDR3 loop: CASSFTGAGANVLTF. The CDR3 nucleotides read TGCGCCAGCAGCTTTACGGGGGCGGGGGCCAACGTCCTGACTTTC.

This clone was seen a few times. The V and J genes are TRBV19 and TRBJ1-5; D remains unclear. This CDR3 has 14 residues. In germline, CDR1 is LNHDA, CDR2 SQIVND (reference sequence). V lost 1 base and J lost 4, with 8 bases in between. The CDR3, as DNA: TGTGCCAGTAGTATAGTTCCAGGAAATCAGCCCCAGCATTTT. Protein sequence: CASSIVPGNQPQHF. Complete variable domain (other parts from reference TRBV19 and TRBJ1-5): DGGITQSPKYLFRKEGQNVTLSCEQNLNHDAMYWYRQDPGQGLRLIYYSQIVNDFQKGDIAEGYSVSREKKESFPLTVTSAQKNPTAFYLCASSIVPGNQPQHFGDGTRLSIL.

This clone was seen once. The CDR3 is CATKKGGEETQYF. In DNA, the CDR3 is TGTGCCACAAAGAAAGGGGGGGAGGAGACCCAGTACTTC. The chain combines TRBV15 with TRBJ2-5; a weak D match, TRBD2 (7 bases). Germline CDR1 is LNHNV and CDR2 is YYDKDF (reference sequence). The CDR3 totals 13 residues. V was pared by 9 bases and J by 5 bases, with 16 bases between.

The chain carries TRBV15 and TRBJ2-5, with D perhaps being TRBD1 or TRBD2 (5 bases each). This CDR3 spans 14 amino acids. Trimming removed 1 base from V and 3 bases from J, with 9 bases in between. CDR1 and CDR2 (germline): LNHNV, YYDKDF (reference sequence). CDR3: CATSRGDVEETQYF. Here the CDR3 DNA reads TGTGCCACCAGCAGAGGGGACGTAGAAGAGACCCAGTACTTC.

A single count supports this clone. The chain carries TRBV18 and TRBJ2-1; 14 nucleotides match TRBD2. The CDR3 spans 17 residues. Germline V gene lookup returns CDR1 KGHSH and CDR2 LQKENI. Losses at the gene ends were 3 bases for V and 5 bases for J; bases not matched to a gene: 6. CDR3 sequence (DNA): TGTGCCAGCTCACCGGCTGGGACTAGCGGGGGTCACAATGAGCAGTTCTTC. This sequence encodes CASSPAGTSGGHNEQFF.